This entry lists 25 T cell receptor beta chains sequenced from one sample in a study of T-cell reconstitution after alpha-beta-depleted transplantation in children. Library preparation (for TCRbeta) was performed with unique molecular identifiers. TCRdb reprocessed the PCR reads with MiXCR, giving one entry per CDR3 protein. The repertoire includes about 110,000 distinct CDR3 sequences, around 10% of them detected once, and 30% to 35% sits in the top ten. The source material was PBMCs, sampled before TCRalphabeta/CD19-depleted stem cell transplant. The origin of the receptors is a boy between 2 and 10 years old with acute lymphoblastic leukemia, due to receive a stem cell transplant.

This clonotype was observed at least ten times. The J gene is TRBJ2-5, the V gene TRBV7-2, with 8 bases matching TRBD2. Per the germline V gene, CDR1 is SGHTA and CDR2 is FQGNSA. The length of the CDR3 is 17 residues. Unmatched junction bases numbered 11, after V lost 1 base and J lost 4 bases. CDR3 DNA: TGTGCCAGCAGCTTAGGGTTGTGGCGGGAGGTTACAGAGACCCAGTACTTC. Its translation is CASSLGLWREVTETQYF. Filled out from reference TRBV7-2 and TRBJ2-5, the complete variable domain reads GAGVSQSPSNKVTEKGKDVELRCDPISGHTALYWYRQSLGQGLEFLIYFQGNSAPDKSGLPSDRFSAERTGGSVSTLTIQRTQQEDSAVYLCASSLGLWREVTETQYFGPGTRLLVL.

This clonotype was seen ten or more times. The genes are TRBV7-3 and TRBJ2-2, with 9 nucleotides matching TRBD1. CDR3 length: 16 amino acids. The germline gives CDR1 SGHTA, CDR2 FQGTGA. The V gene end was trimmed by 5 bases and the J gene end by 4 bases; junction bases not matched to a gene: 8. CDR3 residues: CASSLQGAQGTGELFF. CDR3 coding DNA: TGTGCCAGCAGCCTACAGGGGGCGCAAGGCACCGGGGAGCTGTTTTTT.

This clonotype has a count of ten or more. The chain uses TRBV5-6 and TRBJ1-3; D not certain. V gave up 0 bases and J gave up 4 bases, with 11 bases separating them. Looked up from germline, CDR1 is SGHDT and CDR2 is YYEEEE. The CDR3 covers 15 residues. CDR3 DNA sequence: TGTGCCAGCAGCTTGGAGGTAGGGCCCGGAAACACCATATATTTT. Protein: CASSLEVGPGNTIYF.

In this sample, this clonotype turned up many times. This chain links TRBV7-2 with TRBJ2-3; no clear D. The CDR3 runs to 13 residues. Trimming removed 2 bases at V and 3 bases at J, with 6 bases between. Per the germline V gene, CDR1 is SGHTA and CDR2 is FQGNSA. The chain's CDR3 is CASSLMRTDTQYF. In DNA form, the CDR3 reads TGTGCCAGCAGCTTAATGAGGACAGATACGCAGTATTTT. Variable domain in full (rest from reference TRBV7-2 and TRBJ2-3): GAGVSQSPSNKVTEKGKDVELRCDPISGHTALYWYRQSLGQGLEFLIYFQGNSAPDKSGLPSDRFSAERTGGSVSTLTIQRTQQEDSAVYLCASSLMRTDTQYFGPGTRLTVL.

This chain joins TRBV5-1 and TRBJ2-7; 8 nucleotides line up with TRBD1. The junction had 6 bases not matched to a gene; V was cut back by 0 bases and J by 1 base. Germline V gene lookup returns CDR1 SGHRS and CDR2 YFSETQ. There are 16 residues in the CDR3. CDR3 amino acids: CASSLDDRGGSYEQYF. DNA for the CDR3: TGCGCCAGCAGCTTGGATGACAGGGGTGGATCCTACGAGCAGTACTTC.

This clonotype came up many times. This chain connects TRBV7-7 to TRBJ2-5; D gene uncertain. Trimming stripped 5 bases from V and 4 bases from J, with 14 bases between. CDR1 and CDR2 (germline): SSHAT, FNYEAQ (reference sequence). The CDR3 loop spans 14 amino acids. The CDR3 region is CASSRALLRETQYF. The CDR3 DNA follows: TGTGCCAGCAGCCGAGCACTCCTCCGAGAGACCCAGTACTTC.

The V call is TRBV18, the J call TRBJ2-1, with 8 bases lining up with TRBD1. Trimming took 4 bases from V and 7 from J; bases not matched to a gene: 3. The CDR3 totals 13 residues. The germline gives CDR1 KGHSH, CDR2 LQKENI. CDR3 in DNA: TGTGCCAGCTCACGGCAGGGGGCGAATGAGCAGTTCTTC. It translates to CASSRQGANEQFF.

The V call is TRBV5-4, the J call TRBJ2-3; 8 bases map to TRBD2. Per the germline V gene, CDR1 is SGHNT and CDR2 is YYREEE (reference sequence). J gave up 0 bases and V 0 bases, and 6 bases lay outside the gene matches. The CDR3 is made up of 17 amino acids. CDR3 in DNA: TGTGCCAGCAGCTTGGTACTCCTAGCGGGTAGCACAGATACGCAGTATTTT. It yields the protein CASSLVLLAGSTDTQYF.

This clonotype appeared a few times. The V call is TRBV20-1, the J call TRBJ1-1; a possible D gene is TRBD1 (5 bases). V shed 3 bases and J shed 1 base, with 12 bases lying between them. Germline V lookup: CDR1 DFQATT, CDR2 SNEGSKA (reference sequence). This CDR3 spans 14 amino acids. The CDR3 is CSASTPGPNTEAFF. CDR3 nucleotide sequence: TGCAGTGCTAGTACCCCAGGGCCGAACACTGAAGCTTTCTTT.

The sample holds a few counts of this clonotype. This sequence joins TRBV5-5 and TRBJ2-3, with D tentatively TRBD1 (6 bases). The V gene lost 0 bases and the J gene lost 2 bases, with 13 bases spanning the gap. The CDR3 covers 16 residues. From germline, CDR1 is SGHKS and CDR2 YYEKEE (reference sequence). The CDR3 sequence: CASSLGLQGFTDTQYF. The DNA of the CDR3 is TGTGCCAGCAGCTTGGGTTTACAGGGTTTCACAGATACGCAGTATTTT. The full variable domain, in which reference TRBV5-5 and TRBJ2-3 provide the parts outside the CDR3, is DAGVTQSPTHLIKTRGQQVTLRCSPISGHKSVSWYQQVLGQGPQFIFQYYEKEERGRGNFPDRFSARQFPNYSSELNVNALLLGDSALYLCASSLGLQGFTDTQYFGPGTRLTVL.

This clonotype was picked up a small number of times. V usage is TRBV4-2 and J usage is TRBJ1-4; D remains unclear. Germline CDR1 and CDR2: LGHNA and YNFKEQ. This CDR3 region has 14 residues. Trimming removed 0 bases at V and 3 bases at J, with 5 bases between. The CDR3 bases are TGTGCCAGCAGCCAAGACAGATCTAATGAAAAACTGTTTTTT. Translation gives CASSQDRSNEKLFF.

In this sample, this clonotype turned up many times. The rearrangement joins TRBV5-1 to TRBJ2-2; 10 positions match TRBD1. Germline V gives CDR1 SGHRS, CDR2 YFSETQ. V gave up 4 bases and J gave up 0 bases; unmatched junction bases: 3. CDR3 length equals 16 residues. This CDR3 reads CASSTTGGANTGELFF. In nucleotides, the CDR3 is TGCGCCAGCAGCACGACAGGGGGCGCGAACACCGGGGAGCTGTTTTTT.

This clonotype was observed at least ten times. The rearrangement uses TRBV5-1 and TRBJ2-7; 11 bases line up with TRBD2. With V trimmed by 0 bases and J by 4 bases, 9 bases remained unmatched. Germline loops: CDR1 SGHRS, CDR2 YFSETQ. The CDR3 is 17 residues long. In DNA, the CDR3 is TGCGCCAGCAGCTTGGGACTAGCGGGACTCCTTGGGTACGAGCAGTACTTC. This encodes CASSLGLAGLLGYEQYF.

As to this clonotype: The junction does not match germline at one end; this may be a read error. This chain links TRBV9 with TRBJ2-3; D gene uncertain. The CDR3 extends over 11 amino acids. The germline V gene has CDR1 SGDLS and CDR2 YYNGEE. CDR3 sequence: CASSVADTQYF. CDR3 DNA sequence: TGCGCCAGCAGCGTCGCAGATACGCAGTATTTT.

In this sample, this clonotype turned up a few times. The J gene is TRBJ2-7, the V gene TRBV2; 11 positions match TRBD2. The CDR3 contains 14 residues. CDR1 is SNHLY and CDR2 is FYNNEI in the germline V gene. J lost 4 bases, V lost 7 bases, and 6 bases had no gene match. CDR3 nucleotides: TGTGCCAGCACCCGACTAGCGGGAACGTACGAGCAGTACTTC. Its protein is CASTRLAGTYEQYF.

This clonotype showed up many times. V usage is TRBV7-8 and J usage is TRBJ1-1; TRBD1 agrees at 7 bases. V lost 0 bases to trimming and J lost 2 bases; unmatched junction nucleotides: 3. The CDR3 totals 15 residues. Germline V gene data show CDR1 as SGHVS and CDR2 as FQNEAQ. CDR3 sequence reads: CASSLATGINTEAFF. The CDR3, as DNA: TGTGCCAGCAGCTTAGCGACAGGGATTAACACTGAAGCTTTCTTT.

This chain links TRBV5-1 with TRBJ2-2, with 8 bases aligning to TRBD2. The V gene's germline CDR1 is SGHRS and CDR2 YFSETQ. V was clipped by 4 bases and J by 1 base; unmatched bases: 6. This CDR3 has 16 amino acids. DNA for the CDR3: TGCGCCAGCAGCCCACGGACTAGCTTGAACACCGGGGAGCTGTTTTTT. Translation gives CASSPRTSLNTGELFF. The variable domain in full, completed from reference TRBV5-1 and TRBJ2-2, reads KAGVTQTPRYLIKTRGQQVTLSCSPISGHRSVSWYQQTPGQGLQFLFEYFSETQRNKGNFPGRFSGRQFSNSRSEMNVSTLELGDSALYLCASSPRTSLNTGELFFGEGSRLTVL.

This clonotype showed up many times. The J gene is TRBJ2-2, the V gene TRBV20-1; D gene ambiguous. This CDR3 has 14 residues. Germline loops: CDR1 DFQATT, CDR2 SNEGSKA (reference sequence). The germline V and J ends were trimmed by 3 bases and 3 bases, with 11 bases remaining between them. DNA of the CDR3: TGCAGTGCTAGGTCCTTCGGGTACACCGGGGAGCTGTTTTTT. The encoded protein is CSARSFGYTGELFF.

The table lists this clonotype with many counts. CDR3 region: CSASGLAGSTDTQYF. The DNA for the CDR3 is TGCAGTGCTAGTGGACTAGCGGGATCCACAGATACGCAGTATTTT. This sequence joins TRBV20-1 and TRBJ2-3; 12 nucleotides agree with TRBD2. From germline, CDR1 is DFQATT and CDR2 SNEGSKA (reference sequence). The junction had 3 bases not matched to a gene; V was cut back by 3 bases and J by 2 bases. The CDR3 contains 15 residues.

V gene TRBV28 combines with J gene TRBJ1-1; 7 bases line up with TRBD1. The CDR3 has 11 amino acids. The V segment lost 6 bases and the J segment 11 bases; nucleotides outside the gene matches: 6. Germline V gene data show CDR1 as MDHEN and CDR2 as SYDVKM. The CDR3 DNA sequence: TGTGCCAGCAGGACGACAGGGAACGCTTTCTTT. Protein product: CASRTTGNAFF.

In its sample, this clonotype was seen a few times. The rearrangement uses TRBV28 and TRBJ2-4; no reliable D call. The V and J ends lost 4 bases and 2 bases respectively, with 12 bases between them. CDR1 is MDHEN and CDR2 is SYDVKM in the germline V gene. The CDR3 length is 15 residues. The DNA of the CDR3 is TGTGCCAGCAGTTCCCTAACGGTCTCCAAAAACATTCAGTACTTC. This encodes CASSSLTVSKNIQYF.

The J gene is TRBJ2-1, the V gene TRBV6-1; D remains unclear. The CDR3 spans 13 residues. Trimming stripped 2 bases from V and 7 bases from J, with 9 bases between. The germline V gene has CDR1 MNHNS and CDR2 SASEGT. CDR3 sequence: CASSENGKNEQFF. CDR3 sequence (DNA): TGTGCCAGCAGTGAAAATGGAAAAAATGAGCAGTTCTTC.

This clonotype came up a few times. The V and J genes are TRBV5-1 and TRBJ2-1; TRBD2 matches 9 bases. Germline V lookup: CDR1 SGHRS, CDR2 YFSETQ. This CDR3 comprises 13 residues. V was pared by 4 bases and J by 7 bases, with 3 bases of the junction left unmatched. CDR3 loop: CASSRTSDNEQFF. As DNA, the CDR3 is TGCGCCAGCAGCAGGACTAGCGATAATGAGCAGTTCTTC.

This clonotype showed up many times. CDR3 loop: CASFPTRPRDAHSYEQYF. CDR3 sequence (DNA): TGTGCCAGCTTTCCCACGAGACCGCGGGACGCCCACTCCTACGAGCAGTACTTC. The genes are TRBV7-2 and TRBJ2-7; possible D gene TRBD2, 6 bases. Germline V gene lookup returns CDR1 SGHTA and CDR2 FQGNSA. The CDR3 runs 18 residues. V lost 8 bases and J lost 0, with 26 bases in between.

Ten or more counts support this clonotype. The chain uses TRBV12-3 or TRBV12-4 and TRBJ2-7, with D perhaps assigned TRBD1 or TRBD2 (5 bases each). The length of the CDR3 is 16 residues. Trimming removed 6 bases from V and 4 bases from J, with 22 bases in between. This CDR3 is CASSPPRGDPPYEQYF. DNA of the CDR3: TGTGCCAGCAGCCCCCCCCGAGGGGATCCCCCTTACGAGCAGTACTTC.